The 3 T cell receptor beta chains below come from one sample, sequenced in a study of spatial heterogeneity in lung cancer. MiXCR, run by TCRdb on the 5' RACE reads, gives a single entry per CDR3 protein. The sample gives 90,000 to 95,000 distinct CDR3 sequences, about 12% of which show up once; about two fifths is in the top ten. Time point reported: sample taken at primary tumor resection. Whole RNA from tumor, nontumor lung or frozen PBMC was sequenced unsorted. The source was PBMCs, collected at surgery. These receptors all come from a male donor with early-stage non-small cell lung cancer.

The chain has TRBV6-2 or TRBV6-3 and TRBJ2-2; possibly TRBD2 for D (5 bases). Trimming left V 5 bases short and J 3 bases short, with 13 bases between. Germline V gene lookup returns CDR1 MNHEY and CDR2 SVGEGT. This CDR3 contains 15 residues. CDR3 region: CASSTRTRDTGELFF. DNA for the CDR3: TGTGCCAGCAGTACCCGGACTCGGGACACCGGGGAGCTGTTTTTT.

The chain carries TRBV30 and TRBJ1-4; D is unresolved. Germline V gene data show CDR1 as GTSNPN and CDR2 as SVGIG (reference sequence). The CDR3 extends over 13 amino acids. Between the trimmed V and J ends, which lost 0 bases and 8 bases, there was a span of 10 bases. This CDR3 is CAWSVEGVEKLFF. In DNA form, the CDR3 reads TGTGCCTGGAGTGTTGAGGGAGTGGAAAAACTGTTTTTT.

This clonotype was found a few times. The chain has TRBV12-3 or TRBV12-4 and TRBJ1-6, with 7 bases lining up with TRBD1. The CDR3 is made up of 14 amino acids. The V gene end was trimmed by 6 bases and the J gene end by 6 bases; junction bases not matched to a gene: 5. CDR3 sequence: CASRTGTANSPLHF. CDR3 coding DNA: TGTGCCAGCAGAACCGGGACAGCTAATTCACCCCTCCACTTT.